Following are 7 T cell receptor beta chains from one sample sequenced in a study of regulatory T cells in long-lasting Graves disease. Building the TCR beta libraries relied on iRepertoire HTBI primers, and CDR3 regions underwent Arm-PCR. MiXCR, run by TCRdb on the multiplex PCR reads, gives a single entry per CDR3 protein. The sample has approximately 400,000 distinct CDR3 sequences, approximately 25% seen once. The time point here: persistent/refractory GD, antithyroid drugs over 5 years with positive TRAb. Following extraction of RNA from PBMCs, that RNA was used to make the TCR library. The sequencing used peripheral blood mononuclear cells (PBMCs), collected when the disease was refractory, from a patient treated with antithyroid drugs. Receptors were obtained from a woman in her thirties or forties with Graves disease.

CDR3 amino acids: CASSLGGGRDTQYF. The CDR3 DNA reads TGTGCCAGCAGCTTAGGAGGGGGTCGGGATACGCAGTATTTT. The chain is built from TRBV7-6 and TRBJ2-3, with a possible D match to TRBD1 (6 bases). Germline CDR1 and CDR2: SGHVS and FNYEAQ. Trimming removed 1 base from V and 6 bases from J, with 11 bases in between. CDR3 length: 14 amino acids.

A few counts support this clonotype. The gene calls are TRBV7-2 and TRBJ2-3; no clear D. In germline, CDR1 is SGHTA, CDR2 FQGNSA. The CDR3 totals 13 residues. Trimming took 1 base from V and 1 from J, leaving 3 bases between them. Here the CDR3 reads CASSLDRTDTQYF. The CDR3, as DNA: TGTGCCAGCAGCTTAGATCGCACAGATACGCAGTATTTT. Together with reference TRBV7-2 and TRBJ2-3, the CDR3 gives the full variable domain: GAGVSQSPSNKVTEKGKDVELRCDPISGHTALYWYRQSLGQGLEFLIYFQGNSAPDKSGLPSDRFSAERTGGSVSTLTIQRTQQEDSAVYLCASSLDRTDTQYFGPGTRLTVL.

This clonotype has at least ten counts. J is TRBJ1-4 and V is TRBV5-1; D call uncertain. Germline V gene sequence: CDR1 SGHRS, CDR2 YFSETQ. The V gene lost 4 bases and the J gene lost 3 bases, with 10 bases spanning the gap. The CDR3 runs 14 residues. The DNA of the CDR3 is TGCGCCAGCAGCATCGGTAGTGCTAATGAAAAACTGTTTTTT. It yields the protein CASSIGSANEKLFF. Combining the CDR3 with reference TRBV5-1 and TRBJ1-4 gives the whole variable domain KAGVTQTPRYLIKTRGQQVTLSCSPISGHRSVSWYQQTPGQGLQFLFEYFSETQRNKGNFPGRFSGRQFSNSRSEMNVSTLELGDSALYLCASSIGSANEKLFFGSGTQLSVL.

This clonotype occurred many times. V usage is TRBV6-1 and J usage is TRBJ2-7; tentatively, D is TRBD1 (6 bases). V was shortened by 6 bases and J by 2 bases, with 14 bases between the two germline ends. The length of the CDR3 is 14 residues. Germline CDR1 is MNHNS and CDR2 is SASEGT. For the CDR3, the DNA is TGTGCCAGCAGCGCTCCGACAGGTACCTACGAGCAGTACTTC. Protein product: CASSAPTGTYEQYF.

The chain joins TRBV3-1 to TRBJ2-7; D not certain. Trimming left V 0 bases short and J 2 bases short, with 8 bases between. This CDR3 region has 14 residues. Germline CDR1 and CDR2: LGHDT and YNNKEL (reference sequence). CDR3 in DNA: TGTGCCAGCAGCCAAGATCGGCCTCCCTACGAGCAGTACTTC. It encodes CASSQDRPPYEQYF.

This clonotype was detected many times. The chain recombines TRBV5-1 with TRBJ1-5, with D possibly matching TRBD1 (6 bases). V lost 0 bases, J lost 6 bases, and 7 bases lay in between. There are 13 residues in the CDR3. Germline CDR1 reads SGHRS; CDR2 reads YFSETQ. CDR3 sequence reads: CASSLGGLQPQHF. CDR3 coding DNA: TGCGCCAGCAGCTTGGGGGGGCTTCAGCCCCAGCATTTT.

This clonotype has ten or more counts. The J gene is TRBJ2-5, the V gene TRBV19; 9 nucleotides line up with TRBD1. The V segment lost 3 bases and the J segment 1 base; nucleotides outside the gene matches: 3. The germline gives CDR1 LNHDA, CDR2 SQIVND (reference sequence). CDR3 size: 15 residues. This CDR3 reads CASSMGQGFQETQYF. The DNA for the CDR3 is TGTGCCAGTAGTATGGGACAGGGTTTCCAAGAGACCCAGTACTTC.